Listed below are T cell receptor beta chains from one sample, sequenced in a study of CD8+CD57+ T cells in acquired aplastic anemia. TCRdb redid the calling of the reads with MiXCR, one entry per CDR3 protein. The sample has around 200,000 distinct CDR3 sequences, about 60% seen once; the top ten hold roughly 46%. The sample taken for sequencing was sorted CD4+, CD8+, or CD8+CD57+ T cells (not recorded which) from PBMCs. These receptor sequences come from a human donor with aplastic anemia. The conserved cysteine and the conserved F or W are not part of the CDR3 here.

TRBV24-1	TRBJ2-3	ATSALSTDTQY
TRBV20-1	TRBJ2-7	SARVSGGPYEQY
TRBV7-9	TRBJ1-1	ASSRGSEAF
TRBV7-2	TRBJ2-7	ASSLASQGAFEQY
TRBV29-1	TRBJ1-2	SVRQGEGYGYT
TRBV19	TRBJ1-2	ASQNSRDRYGYT
TRBV19	TRBJ1-1	ASAPAAGSPNTEAF
TRBV7-2	TRBJ1-2	ASSLVVRSDYGYT
TRBV5-1	TRBJ1-4	ASSEGQWEGEKLF
TRBV25-1	TRBJ2-7	ASSEWDRYTYEQY
TRBV6-6	TRBJ1-5	ASSADRSNQPQH
TRBV20-1	TRBJ2-5	SAPLGLGPETQY
TRBV7-2	TRBJ1-1	ASSPTDLNTEAF
TRBV29-1	TRBJ2-3	SVVGLRNTQY
TRBV7-9	.	ASSRRPTYGEQF
TRBV7-9	TRBJ1-1	ASSYLQGDTEAF
TRBV2	TRBJ1-3	ASSERGVSENTIY
TRBV24-1	TRBJ2-7	ATSTLGTEIYEQY
TRBV15	TRBJ2-3	ATSRGDRGFTDTQY
TRBV14	TRBJ2-2	ASSHLLGGNTGELF
TRBV2	TRBJ2-5	ASSEGQLGETQY
TRBV9	TRBJ2-1	ASSRGQF
TRBV7-6	TRBJ1-3	ASSRRQASGNTIY
TRBV2	TRBJ2-5	ASSVKETQY
TRBV12-3/TRBV12-4	TRBJ2-3	ASSGTSRGTDTQY
TRBV20-1	TRBJ2-1	SAKGAGGPYNEQF
TRBV19	TRBJ2-5	ASSPVGIYQETQY